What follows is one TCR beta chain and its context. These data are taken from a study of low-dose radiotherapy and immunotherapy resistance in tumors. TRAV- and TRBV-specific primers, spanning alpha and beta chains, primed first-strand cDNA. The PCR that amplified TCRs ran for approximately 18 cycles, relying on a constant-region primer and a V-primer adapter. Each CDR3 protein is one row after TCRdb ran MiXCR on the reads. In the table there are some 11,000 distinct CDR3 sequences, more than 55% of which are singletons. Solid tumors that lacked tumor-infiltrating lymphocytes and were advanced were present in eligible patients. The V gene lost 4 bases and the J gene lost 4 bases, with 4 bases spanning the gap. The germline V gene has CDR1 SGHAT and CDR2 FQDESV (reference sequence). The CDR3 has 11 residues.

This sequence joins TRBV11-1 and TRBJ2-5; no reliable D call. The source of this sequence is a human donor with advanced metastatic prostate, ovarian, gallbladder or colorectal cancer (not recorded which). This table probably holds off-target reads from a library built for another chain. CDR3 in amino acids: CASSSIETQYF. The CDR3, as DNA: TGTGCCAGCAGCTCGATAGAGACCCAGTACTTC.